This T cell receptor (beta chain) was sequenced in a study of T cell responses to AZD1222 COVID-19 vaccine. Study findings and constraints: There were repertoire samples only from the period after the peak T cell response. Females made up more of the donors, who were largely white British, and clonal diversity may have come out too low. Epitopes outside B.1.351 and B.1.1.7 mutated regions reportedly drew nearly half of spike TCRs. Baseline serostatus was positive in only a handful of AZD1222 recipients.

The CDR3 has 15 residues. CDR1 and CDR2 (germline): SGHNT, YYREEE (reference sequence). Germline trimming cut 4 bases from V and 3 bases from J; bases unmatched to any gene: 2. Sequencing was performed with immunoSEQ multiplex PCR; in TCRdb, only in-frame clones are kept and a portion is missing. The table lists more than 100,000 clones, around 91% of them singletons, with around 1.7% in the top ten. Concerning this clone: Its antigen is unidentified.

This clonotype was sampled from an adult in good health. The gene calls are TRBV5-4 and TRBJ2-3; 13 bases agree with TRBD2. The specimen comprised peripheral blood, sampled on day 0 of AZD1222 vaccination. CDR3 residues: CASSTGLAGTDTQYF. In DNA, the CDR3 is TGTGCCAGCAGCACGGGACTAGCGGGGACAGATACGCAGTATTTT.